A single sample gave rise to the 32 T cell receptor beta chains below, sequenced in a study of blood T cell repertoires in COVID-19. The repertoire was sequenced with immunoSEQ multiplex PCR; TCRdb's copy has only in-frame clones and lacks some. The table lists roughly 350,000 clones, about nine tenths of them singletons. Sequences were obtained from peripheral blood. Receptors were obtained from a woman aged 70-85 years with COVID-19, enrolled during active disease.

J is TRBJ1-4 and V is TRBV30, with D possibly TRBD1 on 5 matching bases. V lost 5 bases to trimming and J lost 7 bases, with 14 bases between them. CDR1 is GTSNPN and CDR2 is SVGIG in the germline V gene (reference sequence). The CDR3 is made up of 13 amino acids. The CDR3: CAWGPGLGEKLFF. The CDR3 nucleotides are TGTGCCTGGGGCCCAGGGTTGGGTGAAAAACTGTTTTTT.

The chain links TRBV5-1 to TRBJ2-5, with D perhaps matching TRBD2 (5 bases). Trimming removed 4 bases at V and 2 bases at J, with 12 bases between. CDR3 length: 14 amino acids. Germline V gene data show CDR1 as SGHRS and CDR2 as YFSETQ. CDR3 DNA sequence: TGCGCCAGCAGCGGAGGCACTAGACAAGAGACCCAGTACTTC. Translating gives CASSGGTRQETQYF.

The V and J genes are TRBV7-2 and TRBJ2-3; 8 bases map to TRBD2. Germline V gene data show CDR1 as SGHTA and CDR2 as FQGNSA. This CDR3 is 15 amino acids long. The V segment lost 6 bases and the J segment 5 bases; nucleotides outside the gene matches: 10. The CDR3 DNA sequence: TGTGCCAGCAGTTACACGGGGGGGCTTCAAGATACGCAGTATTTT. Protein: CASSYTGGLQDTQYF.

The chain uses TRBV27 and TRBJ1-2; 12 bases are a match to TRBD1. The CDR3 has 15 residues. V lost 6 bases and J lost 6; bases outside the gene matches: 8. Germline V gene data show CDR1 as MNHEY and CDR2 as SMNVEV (reference sequence). CDR3 nucleotide sequence: TGTGCCAGCAGGACACCGGGACAGGGGGCGGATGGCTACACCTTC. Translated: CASRTPGQGADGYTF.

This clone has just one count. The gene calls are TRBV7-2 and TRBJ1-2, with 8 positions matching TRBD1. Unmatched junction bases numbered 4, after V lost 3 bases and J lost 7 bases. Per germline, CDR1 SGHTA and CDR2 FQGNSA. The CDR3 is 13 residues long. CDR3 amino acids: CASSFTGGGGYTF. The CDR3 region has the DNA TGTGCCAGCAGCTTTACAGGGGGAGGTGGCTACACCTTC.

The V call is TRBV6-5, the J call TRBJ2-5, with D perhaps matching TRBD1 (5 bases). V was cut by 5 bases and J by 5 bases, with 12 bases left in between. The CDR3 runs 13 residues. Germline CDR1 is MNHEY and CDR2 is SVGAGI. This CDR3 is CASSQGGRETQYF. The CDR3 DNA sequence: TGTGCCAGCAGTCAGGGCGGTAGGGAGACCCAGTACTTC.

This chain links TRBV7-7 with TRBJ2-5; TRBD1 might be the D (6 bases). Trimming took 6 bases from V and 1 from J, leaving 12 bases between them. Germline-derived CDR1 and CDR2 are SSHAT and FNYEAQ (reference sequence). This CDR3 comprises 14 residues. The CDR3 loop reads CASSPTGFQETQYF. The CDR3 region has the DNA TGTGCCAGCAGTCCTACAGGGTTCCAAGAGACCCAGTACTTC.

This clone appeared a single time. The chain is built from TRBV5-1 and TRBJ2-3, with 8 bases that match TRBD1. The CDR3 length is 16 residues. Germline V CDR1 and CDR2: SGHRS, YFSETQ. The V gene end was trimmed by 4 bases and the J gene end by 3 bases; junction bases not matched to a gene: 10. The CDR3 protein is CASSRTGGGITDTQYF. The DNA for the CDR3 is TGCGCCAGCAGCAGAACAGGGGGAGGTATAACAGATACGCAGTATTTT.

The rearrangement joins TRBV27 to TRBJ2-1, with TRBD2 matching over 11 bases. The CDR3 totals 15 residues. Germline V CDR1 and CDR2: MNHEY, SMNVEV (reference sequence). J was trimmed by 4 bases and V by 5 bases; bases with no gene match: 4. The CDR3 spells CASSPGTSGYNEQFF. For the CDR3, the DNA is TGTGCCAGCAGTCCCGGGACTAGCGGATACAATGAGCAGTTCTTC.

The genes are TRBV28 and TRBJ2-2, with 7 bases that match TRBD1. CDR1 MDHEN and CDR2 SYDVKM come from the germline V gene. The trim removed 0 bases at V and 5 bases at J, leaving 6 bases unmatched. CDR3 length: 16 residues. The CDR3 DNA follows: TGTGCCAGCAGTTTATGGGAGACAGGGTGGACCGGGGAGCTGTTTTTT. As protein: CASSLWETGWTGELFF.

This chain links TRBV28 with TRBJ2-2; no clear D. This CDR3 comprises 12 residues. Trimming stripped 6 bases from V and 5 bases from J, with 7 bases between. Germline V CDR1 and CDR2: MDHEN, SYDVKM. The CDR3 DNA is TGTGCCAGCAGCCAAACAACCGGGGAGCTGTTTTTT. Translated: CASSQTTGELFF.

The J gene is TRBJ2-7, the V gene TRBV20-1; 9 bases are a match to TRBD1. The J segment lost 3 bases and the V segment lost 3 bases, leaving 6 bases of the junction unmatched. The CDR3 totals 14 residues. Germline CDR1 DFQATT, CDR2 SNEGSKA (reference sequence). CDR3 nucleotide sequence: TGCAGTGCTAGTGCCCGGGACAGGGACTACGAGCAGTACTTC. This encodes CSASARDRDYEQYF.

This clone was recorded once. The genes are TRBV5-1 and TRBJ2-1; 14 nucleotides align to TRBD2. Germline CDR1 SGHRS, CDR2 YFSETQ. CDR3 length: 17 amino acids. With 0 bases clipped from V and 3 bases from J, the junction kept 2 bases outside the gene matches. The CDR3 loop reads CASSLGLAGGFYNEQFF. CDR3 bases: TGCGCCAGCAGCTTGGGACTAGCGGGGGGGTTCTACAATGAGCAGTTCTTC. Combining the CDR3 with reference TRBV5-1 and TRBJ2-1 gives the whole variable domain KAGVTQTPRYLIKTRGQQVTLSCSPISGHRSVSWYQQTPGQGLQFLFEYFSETQRNKGNFPGRFSGRQFSNSRSEMNVSTLELGDSALYLCASSLGLAGGFYNEQFFGPGTRLTVL.

The chain has TRBV12-5 and TRBJ2-3; D is possibly TRBD2 (6 bases). CDR3 length: 15 amino acids. Between the trimmed V and J ends, which lost 6 bases and 2 bases, there was a span of 15 bases. The germline V gene encodes CDR1 LGHNT and CDR2 FRNRAP. The CDR3 is CASGPSGDFTDTQYF. The CDR3 nucleotides read TGTGCTAGTGGCCCGAGTGGGGACTTCACAGATACGCAGTATTTT.

Points on this clone: Other DNA sequences in the same sample also yield this CDR3. The V call is TRBV30, the J call TRBJ1-6, with D possibly matching TRBD1 (5 bases). In germline, CDR1 is GTSNPN, CDR2 SVGIG (reference sequence). The CDR3 totals 13 residues. V dropped 3 bases and J dropped 7 bases, with 10 bases sitting between them. CDR3 coding DNA: TGTGCCTGGAGCGACAGCTACAATTCACCCCTCCACTTT. Its protein is CAWSDSYNSPLHF.

The V and J genes are TRBV6-5 and TRBJ1-2; 8 bases agree with TRBD1. Germline CDR1 MNHEY, CDR2 SVGAGI. V shed 5 bases and J 5 bases; nucleotides not matched to a gene: 7. This CDR3 has 14 amino acids. CDR3 region: CASSLQGARYGYTF. The CDR3 DNA is TGTGCCAGCAGTCTTCAGGGGGCGCGGTATGGCTACACCTTC.

In DNA form, the CDR3 reads TGTGCCTGGAGCGGGGGACGATTCTATGGCTACACCTTC. It encodes CAWSGGRFYGYTF. The chain employs TRBV30 and TRBJ1-2; D is perhaps TRBD1 (5 bases). This CDR3 is built from 13 residues. V was clipped by 3 bases and J by 4 bases, with 12 bases between them. Looked up from germline, CDR1 is GTSNPN and CDR2 is SVGIG (reference sequence).

This chain uses TRBV3-1 (or the pseudogene TRBV3-2) with TRBJ2-7; D is possibly TRBD1 (7 bases). The CDR3 contains 14 residues. Germline V lookup: CDR1 LGHDT, CDR2 YNNKEL (reference sequence). The V gene lost 1 base and the J gene lost 3 bases, with 10 bases spanning the gap. CDR3 sequence: CASSQAGGHYEQYF. The CDR3 DNA is TGTGCCAGCAGCCAAGCAGGGGGGCACTACGAGCAGTACTTC.

This clone has just one count. V usage is TRBV5-6 and J usage is TRBJ2-7, with TRBD2 as a possible D gene (5 bases). The CDR3 runs to 14 residues. Germline V gene data show CDR1 as SGHDT and CDR2 as YYEEEE. V was cut by 2 bases and J by 7 bases, with 16 bases left in between. CDR3 coding DNA: TGTGCCAGCAGCTTACTCTCGGGGTCCCGGGAGCAGTACTTC. Protein product: CASSLLSGSREQYF.

On this clone: Its ends do not fully match the called genes, so a read error is possible. The chain uses TRBV28 and TRBJ1-6; weak D call: TRBD1 (6 bases). This CDR3 has 12 amino acids. Per germline, CDR1 MDHEN and CDR2 SYDVKM. The CDR3 nucleotides are TGTGCCAGCAGTACCTCCGGGACACCCTTCCACTTT. Its translation: CASSTSGTPFHF.

As for this clone: Other DNA sequences of this sample code for an identical CDR3. The chain joins TRBV7-9 to TRBJ1-5; 7 bases are a match to TRBD1. CDR3 length: 15 amino acids. The junction had 3 bases not matched to a gene; V was cut back by 1 base and J by 3 bases. Germline CDR1 SEHNR, CDR2 FQNEAQ (reference sequence). CDR3 in DNA: TGTGCCAGCAGCTTAGGGACAGGTCCCAATCAGCCCCAGCATTTT. It yields the protein CASSLGTGPNQPQHF.

This clone was counted a few times. This chain uses TRBV28 with TRBJ1-5; D is possibly TRBD1 (6 bases). CDR3 length: 13 amino acids. V was cut by 7 bases and J by 4 bases, with 11 bases left in between. Germline values: CDR1 MDHEN, CDR2 SYDVKM. The CDR3, as DNA: TGTGCCAGCATCCTGGACAGAAATCAGCCCCAGCATTTT. This codes for CASILDRNQPQHF.

The V and J genes are TRBV13 and TRBJ1-2; maybe TRBD1 (6 bases). The CDR3 has 15 residues. V shed 7 bases and J shed 4 bases, with 19 bases lying between them. Germline V gene lookup returns CDR1 PRHDT and CDR2 FYEKMQ (reference sequence). In nucleotides, the CDR3 is TGTGCCAGCAACAAAGGGGGAGACAATTTCTATGGCTACACCTTC. It yields the protein CASNKGGDNFYGYTF.

The genes are TRBV3-1 (or the pseudogene TRBV3-2) and TRBJ2-2; D perhaps matches TRBD1 (6 bases). CDR1 LGHDT and CDR2 YNNKEL come from the germline V gene (reference sequence). CDR3 length: 15 amino acids. Between the trimmed V and J ends, which lost 4 bases and 5 bases, there was a span of 14 bases. The CDR3 region has the DNA TGTGCCAGCAGCCTCGGGACACTGACTACCGGGGAGCTGTTTTTT. Its translation: CASSLGTLTTGELFF.

V gene TRBV11-2 combines with J gene TRBJ2-7; D is possibly TRBD1 (6 bases). CDR3 length: 14 residues. Trimming shortened V by 0 bases and J by 3 bases, and 9 bases separated the two germline ends. The germline gives CDR1 SGHAT, CDR2 FQNNGV. CDR3 coding DNA: TGTGCCAGCAGCTTAGACGTAGGGGGCTACGAGCAGTACTTC. It translates to CASSLDVGGYEQYF. Together with reference TRBV11-2 and TRBJ2-7, the CDR3 gives the full variable domain: EAGVAQSPRYKIIEKRQSVAFWCNPISGHATLYWYQQILGQGPKLLIQFQNNGVVDDSQLPKDRFSAERLKGVDSTLKIQPAKLEDSAVYLCASSLDVGGYEQYFGPGTRLTVT.

The genes are TRBV5-1 and TRBJ2-5; a weak D match, TRBD2 (6 bases). Trimming left V 3 bases short and J 1 base short, with 19 bases between. The CDR3 consists of 17 residues. Germline-derived CDR1 and CDR2 are SGHRS and YFSETQ. CDR3 amino acids: CASSSNPWTGAQETQYF. Written as DNA, the CDR3 is TGCGCCAGCAGCTCTAACCCCTGGACGGGAGCCCAAGAGACCCAGTACTTC.

The chain links TRBV29-1 to TRBJ2-7, with D tentatively TRBD1 (6 bases). CDR1 and CDR2 from the germline V gene are SQVTM and ANQGSEA. The CDR3 consists of 11 residues. Trimming removed 7 bases from V and 8 bases from J, with 15 bases in between. The DNA for the CDR3 is TGCAGCGCAAGGGACAATTATAAGCAGTACTTC. It translates to CSARDNYKQYF.

This clone was counted a few times. The CDR3 region is CASSLDGDGPQHF. The CDR3 DNA follows: TGTGCCAGCAGCTTGGACGGTGATGGGCCCCAGCATTTT. The chain carries TRBV5-4 and TRBJ1-5; D remains unclear. Trimming cost V 0 bases and J 9 bases, with 10 bases left between them. Per the germline V gene, CDR1 is SGHNT and CDR2 is YYREEE (reference sequence). The CDR3 runs to 13 residues.

V is TRBV29-1 and J is TRBJ1-1, with D perhaps matching TRBD1 (5 bases). Germline values: CDR1 SQVTM, CDR2 ANQGSEA. V dropped 6 bases and J dropped 4 bases, with 15 bases sitting between them. The CDR3 is 13 residues long. CDR3 nucleotide sequence: TGCAGCGTGAAACAGGTATTGGGCACTGAAGCTTTCTTT. Translating gives CSVKQVLGTEAFF.

The chain links TRBV25-1 to TRBJ1-5; 9 positions agree with TRBD1. Trimming at V came to 1 base and at J to 7 bases, leaving 5 bases not matched to a gene. This CDR3 is built from 15 residues. Germline V CDR1 and CDR2: MGHDK, SYGVNS. CDR3 bases: TGTGCCAGCAGTGAATCGGGACAGGGAGGGCAGCCCCAGCATTTT. Translating gives CASSESGQGGQPQHF. The whole variable domain, filled in from reference TRBV25-1 and TRBJ1-5, reads EADIYQTPRYLVIGTGKKITLECSQTMGHDKMYWYQQDPGMELHLIHYSYGVNSTEKGDLSSESTVSRIRTEHFPLTLESARPSHTSQYLCASSESGQGGQPQHFGDGTRLSIL.

The CDR3 protein is CASSPSGGGYNEQFF. CDR3 nucleotides: TGTGCCAGCAGCCCTAGCGGGGGGGGTTACAATGAGCAGTTCTTC. The V and J genes are TRBV6-4 and TRBJ2-1; TRBD2 aligns across 12 bases. The CDR3 runs 15 residues. Germline lookup yields CDR1 MRHNA and CDR2 SNTAGT. V trimming: 6 bases; J trimming: 4 bases; junction bases outside the gene matches: 4.

The genes are TRBV2 and TRBJ1-2; no clear D. The V gene's germline CDR1 is SNHLY and CDR2 FYNNEI. The CDR3 covers 11 residues. The V end lost 5 bases, the J end lost 5 bases, and 6 bases lay between the germline ends. This CDR3 reads CASSSLYGYTF. CDR3 bases: TGTGCCAGCAGTAGCCTATATGGCTACACCTTC.